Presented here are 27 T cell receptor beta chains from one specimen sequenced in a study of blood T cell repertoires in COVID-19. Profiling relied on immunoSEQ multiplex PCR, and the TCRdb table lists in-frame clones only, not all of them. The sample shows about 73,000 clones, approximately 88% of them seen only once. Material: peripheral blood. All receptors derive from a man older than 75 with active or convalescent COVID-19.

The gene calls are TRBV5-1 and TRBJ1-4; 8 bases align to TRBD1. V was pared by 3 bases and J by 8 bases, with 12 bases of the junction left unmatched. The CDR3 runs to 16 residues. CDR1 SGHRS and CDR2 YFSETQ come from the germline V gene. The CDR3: CASSWQSGQGNEKLFF. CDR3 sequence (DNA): TGCGCCAGCAGCTGGCAATCCGGACAGGGAAACGAAAAACTGTTTTTT.

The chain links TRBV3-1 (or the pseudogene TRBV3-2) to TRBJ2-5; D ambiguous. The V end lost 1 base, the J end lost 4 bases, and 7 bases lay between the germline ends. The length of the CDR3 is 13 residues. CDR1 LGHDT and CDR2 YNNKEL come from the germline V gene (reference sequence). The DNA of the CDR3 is TGTGCCAGCAGCCAAGGACCGGGAGAGACCCAGTACTTC. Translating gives CASSQGPGETQYF.

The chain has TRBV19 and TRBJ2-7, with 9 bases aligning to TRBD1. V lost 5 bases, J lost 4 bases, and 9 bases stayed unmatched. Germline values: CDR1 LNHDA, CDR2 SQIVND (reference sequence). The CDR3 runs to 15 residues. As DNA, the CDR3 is TGTGCCAGTAGTCCTAGGGGACAGGGAGGATACGAGCAGTACTTC. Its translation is CASSPRGQGGYEQYF.

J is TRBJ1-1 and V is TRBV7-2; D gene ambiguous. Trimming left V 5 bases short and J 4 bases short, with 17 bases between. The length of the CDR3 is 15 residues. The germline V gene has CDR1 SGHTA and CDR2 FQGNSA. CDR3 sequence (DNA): TGTGCCAGCAGCCCAAGAGGGCGCCCGGGCACTGAAGCTTTCTTT. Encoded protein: CASSPRGRPGTEAFF.

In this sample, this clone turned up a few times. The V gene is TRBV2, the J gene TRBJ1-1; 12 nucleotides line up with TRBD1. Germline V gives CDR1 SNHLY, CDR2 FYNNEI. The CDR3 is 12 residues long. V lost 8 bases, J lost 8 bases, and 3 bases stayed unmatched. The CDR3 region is CASWDRGLEAFF. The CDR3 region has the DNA TGTGCCAGCTGGGACAGGGGGCTCGAAGCTTTCTTT.

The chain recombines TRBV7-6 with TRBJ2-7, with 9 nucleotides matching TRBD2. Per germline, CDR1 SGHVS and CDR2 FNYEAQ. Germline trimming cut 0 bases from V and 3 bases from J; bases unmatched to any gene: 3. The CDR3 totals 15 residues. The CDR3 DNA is TGTGCCAGCAGCTTAGCGCGGGGGGGGAACTACGAGCAGTACTTC. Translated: CASSLARGGNYEQYF.

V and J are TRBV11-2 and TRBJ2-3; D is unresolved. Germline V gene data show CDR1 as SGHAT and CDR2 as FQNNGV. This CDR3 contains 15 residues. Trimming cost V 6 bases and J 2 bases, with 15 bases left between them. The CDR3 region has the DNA TGTGCCAGCAGGAAACTAACTCCCTCCACAGATACGCAGTATTTT. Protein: CASRKLTPSTDTQYF.

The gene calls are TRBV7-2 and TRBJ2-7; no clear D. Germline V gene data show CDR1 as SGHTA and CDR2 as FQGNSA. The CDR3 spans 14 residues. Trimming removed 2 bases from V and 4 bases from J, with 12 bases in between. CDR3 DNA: TGTGCCAGCAGCTTAAATGCGTTACGTTACGAGCAGTACTTC. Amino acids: CASSLNALRYEQYF.

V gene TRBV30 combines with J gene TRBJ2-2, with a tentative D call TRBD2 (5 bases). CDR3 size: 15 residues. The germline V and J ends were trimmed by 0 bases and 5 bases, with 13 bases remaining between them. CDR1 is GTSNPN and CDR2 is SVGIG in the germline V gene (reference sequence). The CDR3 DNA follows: TGTGCCTGGAGTGTCGGTGCGGGTAGGACCGGGGAGCTGTTTTTT. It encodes CAWSVGAGRTGELFF. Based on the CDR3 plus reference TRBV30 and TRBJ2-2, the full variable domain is SQTIHQWPATLVQPVGSPLSLECTVEGTSNPNLYWYRQAAGRGLQLLFYSVGIGQISSEVPQNLSASRPQDRQFILSSKKLLLSDSGFYLCAWSVGAGRTGELFFGEGSRLTVL.

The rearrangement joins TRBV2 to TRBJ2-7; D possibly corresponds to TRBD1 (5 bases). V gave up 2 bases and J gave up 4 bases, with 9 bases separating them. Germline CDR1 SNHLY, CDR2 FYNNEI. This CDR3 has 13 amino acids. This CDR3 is CASSEYRGYEQYF. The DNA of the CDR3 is TGTGCCAGCAGTGAATATAGGGGATACGAGCAGTACTTC.

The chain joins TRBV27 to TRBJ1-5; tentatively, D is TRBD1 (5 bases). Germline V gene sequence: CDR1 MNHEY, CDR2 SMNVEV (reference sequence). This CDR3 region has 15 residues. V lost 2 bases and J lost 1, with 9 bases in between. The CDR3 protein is CASSLGRASNQPQHF. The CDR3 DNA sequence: TGTGCCAGCAGTTTAGGCAGGGCAAGCAATCAGCCCCAGCATTTT.

CDR3 nucleotide sequence: TGCAGTGCTAGTGGTAACAGGGGGCCCACAGATACGCAGTATTTT. It translates to CSASGNRGPTDTQYF. The genes are TRBV20-1 and TRBJ2-3; 9 bases match TRBD1. From germline, CDR1 is DFQATT and CDR2 SNEGSKA (reference sequence). The V and J ends lost 3 bases and 2 bases, in that order; junction bases with no gene match: 6. The CDR3 covers 15 residues.

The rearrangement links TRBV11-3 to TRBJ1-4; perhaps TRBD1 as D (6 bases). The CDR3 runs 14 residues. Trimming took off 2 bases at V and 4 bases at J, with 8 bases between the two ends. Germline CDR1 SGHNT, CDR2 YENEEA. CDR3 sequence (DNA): TGTGCCAGCAGCTTACGGACAGTTAATGAAAAACTGTTTTTT. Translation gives CASSLRTVNEKLFF. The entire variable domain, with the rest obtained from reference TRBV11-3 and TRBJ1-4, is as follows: EAGVVQSPRYKIIEKKQPVAFWCNPISGHNTLYWYLQNLGQGPELLIRYENEEAVDDSQLPKDRFSAERLKGVDSTLKIQPAELGDSAVYLCASSLRTVNEKLFFGSGTQLSVL.

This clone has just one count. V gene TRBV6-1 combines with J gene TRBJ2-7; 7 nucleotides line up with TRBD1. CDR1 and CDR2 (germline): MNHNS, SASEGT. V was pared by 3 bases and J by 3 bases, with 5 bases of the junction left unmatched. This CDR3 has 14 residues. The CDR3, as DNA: TGTGCCAGCAGTGATCACAGGGGAATCTACGAGCAGTACTTC. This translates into CASSDHRGIYEQYF.

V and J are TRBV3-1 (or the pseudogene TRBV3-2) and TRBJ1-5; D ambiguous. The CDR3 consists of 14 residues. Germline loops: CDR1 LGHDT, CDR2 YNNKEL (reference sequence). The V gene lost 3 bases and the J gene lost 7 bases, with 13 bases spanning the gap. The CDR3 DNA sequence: TGTGCCAGCAGCCACTTAGGCCCCGGGCAGCCCCAGCATTTT. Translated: CASSHLGPGQPQHF.

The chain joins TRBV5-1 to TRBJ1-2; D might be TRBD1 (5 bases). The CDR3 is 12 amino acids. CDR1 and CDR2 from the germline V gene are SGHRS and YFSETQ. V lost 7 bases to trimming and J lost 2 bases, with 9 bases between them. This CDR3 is CASSYRNYGYTF. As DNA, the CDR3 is TGCGCCAGCTCATACAGGAACTATGGCTACACCTTC. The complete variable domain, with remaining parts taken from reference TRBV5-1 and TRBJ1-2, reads KAGVTQTPRYLIKTRGQQVTLSCSPISGHRSVSWYQQTPGQGLQFLFEYFSETQRNKGNFPGRFSGRQFSNSRSEMNVSTLELGDSALYLCASSYRNYGYTFGSGTRLTVV.

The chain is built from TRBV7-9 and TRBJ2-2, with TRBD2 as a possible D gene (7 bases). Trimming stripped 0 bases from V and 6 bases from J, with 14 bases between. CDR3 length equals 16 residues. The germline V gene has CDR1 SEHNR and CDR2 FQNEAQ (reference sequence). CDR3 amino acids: CASSLARTGGAGELFF. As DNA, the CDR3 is TGTGCCAGCAGCTTAGCCAGGACGGGGGGCGCCGGGGAGCTGTTTTTT.

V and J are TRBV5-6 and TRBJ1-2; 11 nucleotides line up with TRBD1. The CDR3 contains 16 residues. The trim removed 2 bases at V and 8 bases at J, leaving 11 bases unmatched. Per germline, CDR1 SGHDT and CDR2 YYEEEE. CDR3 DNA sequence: TGTGCCAGCAGCTTATACTCCGGGACAGGGGGTTTCGGCTACACCTTC. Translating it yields CASSLYSGTGGFGYTF.

DNA for the CDR3: TGCGCCAGCAGCCCGGGACAGGGGGCGGCAGATGAAAAACTGTTTTTT. Protein product: CASSPGQGAADEKLFF. V gene TRBV5-1 combines with J gene TRBJ1-4; TRBD1 matches at 12 bases. CDR1 SGHRS and CDR2 YFSETQ come from the germline V gene. The V gene end was trimmed by 4 bases and the J gene end by 6 bases; junction bases not matched to a gene: 7. The length of the CDR3 is 16 residues.

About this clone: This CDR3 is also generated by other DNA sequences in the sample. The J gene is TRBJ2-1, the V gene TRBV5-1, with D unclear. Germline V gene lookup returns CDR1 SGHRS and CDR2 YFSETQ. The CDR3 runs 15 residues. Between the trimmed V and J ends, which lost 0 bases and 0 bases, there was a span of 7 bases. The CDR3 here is CASSLVAASYNEQFF. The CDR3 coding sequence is TGCGCCAGCAGCTTGGTGGCGGCCTCCTACAATGAGCAGTTCTTC.

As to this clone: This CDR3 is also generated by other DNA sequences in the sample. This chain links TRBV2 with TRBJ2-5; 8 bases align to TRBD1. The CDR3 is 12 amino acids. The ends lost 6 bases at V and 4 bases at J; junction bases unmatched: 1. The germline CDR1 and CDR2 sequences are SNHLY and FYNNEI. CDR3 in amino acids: CASRGQGETQYF. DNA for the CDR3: TGTGCCAGCAGAGGACAGGGAGAGACCCAGTACTTC.

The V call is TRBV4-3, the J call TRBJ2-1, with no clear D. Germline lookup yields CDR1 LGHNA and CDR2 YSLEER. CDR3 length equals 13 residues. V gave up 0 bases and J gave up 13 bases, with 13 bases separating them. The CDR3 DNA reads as TGCGCCAGCAGCCAAGAGCCGAGGTCGCCACAGTTCTTC. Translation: CASSQEPRSPQFF.

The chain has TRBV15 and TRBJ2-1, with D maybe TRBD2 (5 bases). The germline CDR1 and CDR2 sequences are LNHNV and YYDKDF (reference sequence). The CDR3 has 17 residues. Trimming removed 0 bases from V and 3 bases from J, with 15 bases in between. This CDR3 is CATSRDTSSGRYNEQFF. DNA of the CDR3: TGTGCCACCAGCAGAGATACGTCCAGCGGACGCTACAATGAGCAGTTCTTC.

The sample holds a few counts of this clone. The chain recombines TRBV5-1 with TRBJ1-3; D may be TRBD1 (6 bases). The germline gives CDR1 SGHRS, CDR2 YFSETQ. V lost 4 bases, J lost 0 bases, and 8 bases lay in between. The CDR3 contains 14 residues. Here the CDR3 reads CASSLQGSGNTIYF. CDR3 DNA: TGCGCCAGCAGCCTACAGGGCTCTGGAAACACCATATATTTT.

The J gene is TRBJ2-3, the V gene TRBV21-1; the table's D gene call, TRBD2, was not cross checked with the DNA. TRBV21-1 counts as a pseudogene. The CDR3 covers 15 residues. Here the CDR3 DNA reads TGTGCCAGCAGCAAAAGCCCTCTAGACACAGATACGCAGTATTTT. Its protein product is CASSKSPLDTDTQYF.

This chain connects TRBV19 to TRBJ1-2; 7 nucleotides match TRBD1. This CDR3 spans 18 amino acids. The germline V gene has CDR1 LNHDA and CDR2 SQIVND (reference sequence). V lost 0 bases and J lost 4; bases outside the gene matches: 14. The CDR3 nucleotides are TGTGCCAGTAGTATAGAATGGGACAGATTCCCTCCCTTCTATGGCTACACCTTC. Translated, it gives CASSIEWDRFPPFYGYTF.

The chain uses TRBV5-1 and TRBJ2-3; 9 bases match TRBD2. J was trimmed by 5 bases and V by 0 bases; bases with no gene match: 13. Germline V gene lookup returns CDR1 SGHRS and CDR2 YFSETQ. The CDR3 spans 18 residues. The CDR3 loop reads CASSLGWLAGSVGDTQYF. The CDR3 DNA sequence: TGCGCCAGCAGCTTGGGGTGGCTAGCGGGGTCCGTGGGAGATACGCAGTATTTT.